This TCR beta chain was captured in a study of blood T cell repertoires in COVID-19. Study-level information: Sites across the United States, Italy and Spain contributed samples from acute and convalescent COVID-19.

Authors' processing steps: Reference gene primers were amplified, and this amplification served to estimate nucleated cell counts. The table came from immunoSEQ multiplex PCR; TCRdb's copy has only in-frame clones and leaves some out. V, J and clone size were drawn from that table, and D and trimming were deduced from the DNA. The sample has fewer than 200,000 clones; roughly 83% are singletons. With 4 bases clipped from V and 7 bases from J, the junction kept 0 bases outside the gene matches. Germline CDR1 reads SGHNT; CDR2 reads YYREEE (reference sequence). The CDR3 totals 11 residues. Sequencing was done on a sample of peripheral blood. This clonotype originated in a human donor in a cohort sampled during active COVID-19. This rearrangement joins TRBV5-4 to TRBJ1-2; 8 bases are shared with TRBD1. CDR3 sequence (DNA): TGTGCCAGCAGCGACAGGGGTGGCTACACCTTC. As protein: CASSDRGGYTF. Using reference TRBV5-4 and TRBJ1-2 for the parts outside the CDR3, the full variable domain is ETGVTQSPTHLIKTRGQQVTLRCSSQSGHNTVSWYQQALGQGPQFIFQYYREEENGRGNFPPRFSGLQFPNYSSELNVNALELDDSALYLCASSDRGGYTFGSGTRLTVV.